These 17 T cell receptor beta chains were all obtained from the same sample, sequenced in a study of blood T cell repertoires in COVID-19. Profiling relied on immunoSEQ multiplex PCR, and the TCRdb table lists in-frame clones only, not all of them. The data hold 300,000 or so clones, with around nine tenths observed a single time. Sequencing was performed on peripheral blood. These receptors originate from a man aged 50-59 years with active or convalescent COVID-19.

This chain links TRBV5-1 with TRBJ2-1; 7 bases align to TRBD2. Per germline, CDR1 SGHRS and CDR2 YFSETQ. The V and J ends lost 7 bases and 8 bases, in that order; junction bases with no gene match: 15. This CDR3 is 15 amino acids long. CDR3 amino acids: CASCQREATVDEQFF. The CDR3 DNA sequence: TGCGCCAGCTGCCAACGGGAGGCCACGGTGGATGAGCAGTTCTTC.

The rearrangement uses TRBV5-1 and TRBJ1-4, with no clear D. CDR3 length: 15 residues. V lost 4 bases and J 6 bases, leaving 16 bases between the germline ends. The germline CDR1 and CDR2 sequences are SGHRS and YFSETQ. The CDR3 nucleotides read TGCGCCAGCAGCACCATACCGGGTAAAGATGAAAAACTGTTTTTT. Its translation: CASSTIPGKDEKLFF.

This clone came up once. The gene calls are TRBV5-6 and TRBJ1-2; possibly TRBD1 for D (6 bases). Germline loops: CDR1 SGHDT, CDR2 YYEEEE. The V gene lost 4 bases and the J gene lost 4 bases, with 14 bases spanning the gap. The CDR3 loop spans 14 amino acids. As DNA, the CDR3 is TGTGCCAGCAGCCAAGGGTCAGGGGCCTATGGCTACACCTTC. The encoded protein is CASSQGSGAYGYTF. The variable domain in full, completed from reference TRBV5-6 and TRBJ1-2, reads DAGVTQSPTHLIKTRGQQVTLRCSPKSGHDTVSWYQQALGQGPQFIFQYYEEEERQRGNFPDRFSGHQFPNYSSELNVNALLLGDSALYLCASSQGSGAYGYTFGSGTRLTVV.

CDR3 DNA sequence: TGTGCCTGGAGTCCCAGCGGGAACGCAGCTTTCTTT. It encodes CAWSPSGNAAFF. The V call is TRBV30, the J call TRBJ1-1; D gene uncertain. There are 12 residues in the CDR3. V was shortened by 2 bases and J by 10 bases, with 14 bases between the two germline ends. Per germline, CDR1 GTSNPN and CDR2 SVGIG (reference sequence).

This clone has more than one count but fewer than ten. The chain employs TRBV4-1 and TRBJ1-3; D remains ambiguous. Germline assignment: CDR1 MGHRA and CDR2 YSYEKL. V was cut by 3 bases and J by 0 bases, with 9 bases left in between. The CDR3 has 15 residues. The DNA of the CDR3 is TGCGCCAGCAGCCACCCCCTGTTCTCTGGAAACACCATATATTTT. Its protein is CASSHPLFSGNTIYF.

The V gene is TRBV24-1, the J gene TRBJ2-7; 7 positions agree with TRBD1. The CDR3 covers 13 residues. Trimming at V came to 4 bases and at J to 7 bases, leaving 6 bases not matched to a gene. From germline, CDR1 is KGHDR and CDR2 SFDVKD. For the CDR3, the DNA is TGTGCCACCAGTGACCCAACGACAGGGGAGCAGTACTTC. Protein: CATSDPTTGEQYF.

The chain uses TRBV19 and TRBJ2-3; D gene uncertain. V was shortened by 7 bases and J by 3 bases, with 11 bases between the two germline ends. There are 13 residues in the CDR3. The germline CDR1 and CDR2 sequences are LNHDA and SQIVND (reference sequence). CDR3 DNA: TGTGCCAGTACCAATACCAGGACAGATACGCAGTATTTT. Translating gives CASTNTRTDTQYF.

The genes are TRBV11-2 and TRBJ2-5; 7 bases map to TRBD2. After removal of 3 bases from V and 5 bases from J, the junction contained 9 bases not matched to a gene. The CDR3 is 15 residues long. Germline V gene sequence: CDR1 SGHAT, CDR2 FQNNGV. CDR3 region: CASSFNGYGGETQYF. In nucleotides, the CDR3 is TGTGCCAGCAGCTTCAACGGTTACGGGGGGGAGACCCAGTACTTC.

This chain connects TRBV7-8 to TRBJ1-4, with unresolved D. Trimming cost V 2 bases and J 0 bases, with 16 bases left between them. In germline, CDR1 is SGHVS, CDR2 FQNEAQ. This CDR3 region has 18 residues. The CDR3 loop is CASSLSGRLPSTNEKLFF. The CDR3 nucleotides are TGTGCCAGCAGCTTAAGCGGGAGGCTACCCTCAACTAATGAAAAACTGTTTTTT.

This chain joins TRBV7-3 and TRBJ2-3; TRBD1 matches at 9 bases. With V trimmed by 5 bases and J by 6 bases, 9 bases remained unmatched. Looked up from germline, CDR1 is SGHTA and CDR2 is FQGTGA. The CDR3 has 15 residues. This CDR3 is CASSPGQGIGDTQYF. The DNA for the CDR3 is TGTGCCAGCAGCCCGGGACAGGGAATTGGGGATACGCAGTATTTT.

The chain carries TRBV7-9 and TRBJ1-1, with a weak D call TRBD1 (5 bases). The V gene lost 2 bases and the J gene lost 4 bases, with 8 bases spanning the gap. Per germline, CDR1 SEHNR and CDR2 FQNEAQ (reference sequence). The CDR3 totals 13 residues. CDR3 DNA sequence: TGTGCCAGCAGCTTATCGGGGGGCACTGAAGCTTTCTTT. It codes for CASSLSGGTEAFF.

The chain uses TRBV13 and TRBJ2-7, with 11 bases matching TRBD2. The V and J ends lost 4 bases and 3 bases, in that order; junction bases with no gene match: 5. The CDR3 length is 15 residues. Germline CDR1 is PRHDT and CDR2 is FYEKMQ (reference sequence). The CDR3 DNA sequence: TGTGCCAGCAGCTCCCGACTAGCGGGAATCTACGAGCAGTACTTC. Encoded protein: CASSSRLAGIYEQYF.

The chain is built from TRBV30 and TRBJ1-2; 12 nucleotides agree with TRBD1. The CDR3 is made up of 18 amino acids. Trimming removed 2 bases from V and 3 bases from J; junction bases left unmatched: 13. Germline V CDR1 and CDR2: GTSNPN, SVGIG (reference sequence). CDR3 residues: CAWSPSPGQGASDYGYTF. The CDR3 nucleotides read TGTGCCTGGAGTCCCAGCCCGGGACAGGGGGCTAGCGACTATGGCTACACCTTC.

The CDR3 protein is CGASAPGQAYEQYF. CDR3 sequence (DNA): TGCGGGGCTAGTGCCCCGGGACAGGCCTACGAGCAGTACTTC. The genes are TRBV20-1 and TRBJ2-7; TRBD1 matches 8 bases. The CDR3 is made up of 14 amino acids. Per germline, CDR1 DFQATT and CDR2 SNEGSKA (reference sequence).

The genes are TRBV4-1 and TRBJ1-2; no clear D. The V and J ends lost 4 bases and 0 bases respectively, with 12 bases between them. CDR3 length: 15 amino acids. The germline V gene has CDR1 MGHRA and CDR2 YSYEKL. The CDR3 protein is CASSRLGDSNYGYTF. CDR3 bases: TGCGCCAGCAGCCGCCTGGGCGATTCTAACTATGGCTACACCTTC.

V gene TRBV4-1 combines with J gene TRBJ1-5; D gene unclear. This CDR3 has 15 amino acids. CDR1 is MGHRA, CDR2 YSYEKL, per germline. V lost 3 bases, J lost 5 bases, and 14 bases lay in between. Here the CDR3 DNA reads TGCGCCAGCAGCCAGGAACCGGGTTTCGATCAGCCCCAGCATTTT. This gives the protein CASSQEPGFDQPQHF.

V is TRBV5-1 and J is TRBJ2-1; D call uncertain. Germline V gives CDR1 SGHRS, CDR2 YFSETQ. The CDR3 totals 13 residues. V lost 2 bases and J 5 bases, leaving 8 bases between the germline ends. The CDR3 spells CASSLIPDNEQFF. CDR3 DNA: TGCGCCAGCAGCTTAATTCCAGACAATGAGCAGTTCTTC.